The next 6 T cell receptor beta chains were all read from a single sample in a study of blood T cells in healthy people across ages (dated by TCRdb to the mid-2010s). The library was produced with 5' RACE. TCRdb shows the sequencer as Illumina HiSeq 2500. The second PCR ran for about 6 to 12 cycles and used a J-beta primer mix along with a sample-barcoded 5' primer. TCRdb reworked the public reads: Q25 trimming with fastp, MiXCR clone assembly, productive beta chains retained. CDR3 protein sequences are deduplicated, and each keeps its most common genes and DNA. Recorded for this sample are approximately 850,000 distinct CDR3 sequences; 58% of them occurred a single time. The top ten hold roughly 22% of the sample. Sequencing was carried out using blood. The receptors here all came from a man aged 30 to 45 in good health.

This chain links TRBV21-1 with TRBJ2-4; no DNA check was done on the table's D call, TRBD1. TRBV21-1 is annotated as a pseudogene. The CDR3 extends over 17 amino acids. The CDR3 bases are TGTGCCAGCAGCAGGGTTGGGGGCCCCTGCGCCAAAAACATTCAGTACTTC. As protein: CASSRVGGPCAKNIQYF.

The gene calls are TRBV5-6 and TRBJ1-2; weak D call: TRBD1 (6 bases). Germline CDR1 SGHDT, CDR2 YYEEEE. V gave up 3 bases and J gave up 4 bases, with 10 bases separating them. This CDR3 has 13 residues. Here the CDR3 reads CASSSRGSYGYTF. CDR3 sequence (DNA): TGTGCCAGCAGCTCCAGGGGCAGCTATGGCTACACCTTC.

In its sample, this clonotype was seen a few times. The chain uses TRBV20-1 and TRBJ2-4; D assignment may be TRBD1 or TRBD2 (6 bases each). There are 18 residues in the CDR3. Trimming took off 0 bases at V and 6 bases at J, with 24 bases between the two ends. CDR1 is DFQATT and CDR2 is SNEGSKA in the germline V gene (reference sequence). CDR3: CSARDRKGVEGPINIQYF. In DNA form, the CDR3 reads TGCAGTGCTAGAGATCGGAAGGGGGTGGAGGGCCCGATAAACATTCAGTACTTC.

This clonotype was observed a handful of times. CDR3 loop: CSVEDPNTEAFF. The CDR3 DNA is TGCAGCGTTGAAGACCCAAACACTGAAGCTTTCTTT. V is TRBV29-1 and J is TRBJ1-1; D remains ambiguous. The V gene's germline CDR1 is SQVTM and CDR2 ANQGSEA. The CDR3 length is 12 residues. The ends were cut back, 0 bases at V and 2 bases at J, with 4 bases in the middle.

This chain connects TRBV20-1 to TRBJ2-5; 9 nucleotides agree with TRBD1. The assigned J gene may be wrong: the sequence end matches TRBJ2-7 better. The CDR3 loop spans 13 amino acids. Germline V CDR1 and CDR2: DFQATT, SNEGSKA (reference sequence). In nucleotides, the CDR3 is TGCAGTGCTAGAAAGGACAGGGGAGGCGAGCAGTACTTC. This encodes CSARKDRGGEQYF.

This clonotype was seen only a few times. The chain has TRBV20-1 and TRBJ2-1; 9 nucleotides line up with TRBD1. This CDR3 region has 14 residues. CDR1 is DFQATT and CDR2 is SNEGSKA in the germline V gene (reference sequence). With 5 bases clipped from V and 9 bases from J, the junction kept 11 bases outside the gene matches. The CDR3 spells CSAWKDRGRGEQFF. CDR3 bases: TGCAGTGCTTGGAAAGACAGGGGGAGGGGTGAGCAGTTCTTC.